A selection of T cell receptor beta chains follows, all from one sample in a study of blood T cell repertoires in COVID-19. The method was immunoSEQ multiplex PCR; TCRdb's version includes in-frame clones alone and lacks a portion of them. The profile covers fewer than 110,000 clones, with approximately 88% appearing a single time and approximately 5% taken by the ten largest. Sequencing was carried out using peripheral blood. These receptors were obtained from a man in his forties with active or convalescent COVID-19. Each CDR3 is given with its conserved first and last residue. A D gene is named only where the DNA matches it firmly. Clone size appears in some rows only: once, few, many, or a class for an expanded clone.

TGTGCCACCAGCAGAGATAGGCAGGAAGGCTACACCTTC	CATSRDRQEGYTF	-	-	TRBV15	TRBJ1-2
TGTGCCAGCAGCTTATCTGGACACTCCCAAGAGACCCAGTACTTC	CASSLSGHSQETQYF	-	-	TRBV7-3	TRBJ2-5
TGTGCCAGCACCAAGGGACAGCTTGGCAAAGCTTTCTTT	CASTKGQLGKAFF	-	TRBD1	TRBV6-5	TRBJ1-1
TGTGCCAGCAGCCAAGTCCGCCTCAGCGAGCAGTACTTC	CASSQVRLSEQYF	once	-	TRBV3-1/TRBV3-2	TRBJ2-7
TGTGCCAGCAGTGAAATAAGTGGTGGGACAGGATATGGCTACACCTTC	CASSEISGGTGYGYTF	-	TRBD1	TRBV2	TRBJ1-2
TGTGCCAGCAGTGACTTAAAGGGGGCGGGAGGGGCCAACGTCCTGACTTTC	CASSDLKGAGGANVLTF	-	-	TRBV25-1	TRBJ2-6
TGTGCCAGCAGCGTACAGGGGGTCGTTAGGGAGACCCAGTACTTC	CASSVQGVVRETQYF	-	TRBD1	TRBV9	TRBJ2-5
TGTGCCAGCAGCTTAGGACAGGGAGGTGTCGGAAACACCATATATTTT	CASSLGQGGVGNTIYF	-	TRBD1	TRBV7-3	TRBJ1-3
TGTGCCAGCAGCCCGGGCGGGTTCCGTGAGCAGTTCTTC	CASSPGGFREQFF	-	-	TRBV5-6	TRBJ2-1
TGTGCCAGCAGTAAGACAGGGGGGCTTAGCAATCAGCCCCAGCATTTT	CASSKTGGLSNQPQHF	-	TRBD1	TRBV6-2/TRBV6-3	TRBJ1-5
TGTGCCAGCTCACGCGGCACGAGCGGGGCCTACGAGCAGTACTTC	CASSRGTSGAYEQYF	-	TRBD2	TRBV18	TRBJ2-7
TGCGCCAGCAGCCAAGATCTGGACAGGGCGCGCGAGCAGTACTTC	CASSQDLDRAREQYF	-	TRBD1	TRBV4-3	TRBJ2-7
TGTGCCAGCAGCGTAGGTAGGCTAGCGGGTCTCGCAGATACGCAGTATTTT	CASSVGRLAGLADTQYF	-	TRBD2	TRBV9	TRBJ2-3
TGTGCCAGCACCCTCGGGGGGAGCGGGGGGTACAATGAGCAGTTCTTC	CASTLGGSGGYNEQFF	-	TRBD2	TRBV5-4	TRBJ2-1
TGTGCCTGGAGTATGGGACAGGGGGCGAATTCACCCCTCCACTTT	CAWSMGQGANSPLHF	-	TRBD1	TRBV30	TRBJ1-6
TGCGCCAGCAGCCACACCGGGACTTACCAAGAGACCCAGTACTTC	CASSHTGTYQETQYF	once	-	TRBV4-3	TRBJ2-5
TGTGCCAGCAGCCCACGGACTGGCGAGAGTACGCAGTATTTT	CASSPRTGESTQYF	once	-	TRBV7-2	TRBJ2-3
TGTGCCAGCAGCCTTACAGGGGGATATGGCTACACCTTC	CASSLTGGYGYTF	-	TRBD1	TRBV6-5	TRBJ1-2
TGCGCCAGCAGCCAAGGGACAGGGAATGAGGAGACCCAGTACTTC	CASSQGTGNEETQYF	-	TRBD1	TRBV4-3	TRBJ2-5
TGTGCTAGTGGTTGGGGACTAGCGGCCCAAGAGACCCAGTACTTC	CASGWGLAAQETQYF	-	TRBD2	TRBV12-5	TRBJ2-5
TGTGCCACCAGCAGAGATAACGGTCAGCCCCAGCATTTT	CATSRDNGQPQHF	-	-	TRBV15	TRBJ1-5
TGTGCCAGCAGCCAAGGCGGGGGGGACACTGAAGCTTTCTTT	CASSQGGGDTEAFF	-	-	TRBV11-3	TRBJ1-1
TGCGCCAGCAGCTTGTCGCTGACAGGGGTGAGGGAGACCCAGTACTTC	CASSLSLTGVRETQYF	once	TRBD1	TRBV5-1	TRBJ2-5
TGTGCCAGCAGCTTAGCCCATTCGGGACAGACGAACAATGAGCAGTTCTTC	CASSLAHSGQTNNEQFF	-	TRBD1	TRBV7-9	TRBJ2-1
TGTGCCAGCACCCCGATGGGGCAGTTCTACAATGAGCAGTTCTTC	CASTPMGQFYNEQFF	-	-	TRBV7-2	TRBJ2-1
TGTGCCAGCAGCTTATCTTGGGACAGTACCTACGAGCAGTACTTC	CASSLSWDSTYEQYF	-	TRBD1	TRBV7-3	TRBJ2-7
TGTGCCAGCAGCCAAGGGAGGGGAGTCGGGGGCTACACCTTC	CASSQGRGVGGYTF	-	-	TRBV3-1/TRBV3-2	TRBJ1-2
TGCAGCGTTGAAGTGACAGGAAAAGGTCCCTACGAGCAGTACTTC	CSVEVTGKGPYEQYF	-	-	TRBV29-1	TRBJ2-7
TGCGCCAGCAGCCAAGGCCTAAACACAGGGAAAACTGAAGCTTTCTTT	CASSQGLNTGKTEAFF	-	-	TRBV4-1	TRBJ1-1
TGCAGCGTGGTTGGGGAGGGTAGCACAGATACGCAGTATTTT	CSVVGEGSTDTQYF	-	TRBD2	TRBV29-1	TRBJ2-3
TGTGCCAGCAGTTTCCCGTATAGCGGGAGGAGCTCCTACAATGAGCAGTTCTTC	CASSFPYSGRSSYNEQFF	-	TRBD2	TRBV28	TRBJ2-1
TGTGCCAGCAGCTCGAGGGTAGGGGGCGTTGGCTACACCTTC	CASSSRVGGVGYTF	-	TRBD1	TRBV25-1	TRBJ1-2
TGTGCCAGCAGCGCCAAAGTCACGGCAGATACGCAGTATTTT	CASSAKVTADTQYF	-	-	TRBV7-3	TRBJ2-3
TGTGCCGCCGGGACTAGCGCTTCCTACGAGCAGTACTTC	CAAGTSASYEQYF	-	TRBD2	TRBV30	TRBJ2-7
TGTGCCAGCTCACCACAGATGGCCAACAATGAGCAGTTCTTC	CASSPQMANNEQFF	-	-	TRBV18	TRBJ2-1